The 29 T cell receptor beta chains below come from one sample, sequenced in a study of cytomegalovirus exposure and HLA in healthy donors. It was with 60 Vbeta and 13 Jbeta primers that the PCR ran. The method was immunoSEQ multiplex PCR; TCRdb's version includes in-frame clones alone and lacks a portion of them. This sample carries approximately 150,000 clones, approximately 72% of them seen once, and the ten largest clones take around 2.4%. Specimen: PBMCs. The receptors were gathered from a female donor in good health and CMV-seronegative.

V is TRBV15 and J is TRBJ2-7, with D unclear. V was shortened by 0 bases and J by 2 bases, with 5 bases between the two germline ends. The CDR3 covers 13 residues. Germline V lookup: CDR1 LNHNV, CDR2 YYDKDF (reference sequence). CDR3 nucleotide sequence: TGTGCCACCAGCAGAGATCTCCCCTACGAGCAGTACTTC. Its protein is CATSRDLPYEQYF.

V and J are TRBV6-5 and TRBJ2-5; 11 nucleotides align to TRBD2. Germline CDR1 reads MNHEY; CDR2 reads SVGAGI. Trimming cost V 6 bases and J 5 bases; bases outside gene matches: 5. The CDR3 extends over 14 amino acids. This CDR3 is CASSPGLADETQYF. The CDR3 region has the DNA TGTGCCAGCAGCCCGGGACTAGCGGACGAGACCCAGTACTTC.

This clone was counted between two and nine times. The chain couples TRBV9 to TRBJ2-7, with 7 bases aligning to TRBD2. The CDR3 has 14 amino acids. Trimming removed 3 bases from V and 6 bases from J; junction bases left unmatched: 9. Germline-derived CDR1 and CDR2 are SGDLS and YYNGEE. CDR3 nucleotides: TGTGCCAGCAGCGAGGGAGGGGAACCCCTCGAGCAGTACTTC. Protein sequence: CASSEGGEPLEQYF.

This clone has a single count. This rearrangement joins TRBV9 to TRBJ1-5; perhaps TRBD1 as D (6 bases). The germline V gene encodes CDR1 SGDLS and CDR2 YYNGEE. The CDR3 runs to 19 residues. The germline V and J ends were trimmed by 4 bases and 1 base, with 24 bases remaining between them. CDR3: CASSPRGAPSLRSNQPQHF. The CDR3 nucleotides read TGTGCCAGCAGCCCCAGGGGAGCCCCCTCCCTTAGGAGCAATCAGCCCCAGCATTTT.

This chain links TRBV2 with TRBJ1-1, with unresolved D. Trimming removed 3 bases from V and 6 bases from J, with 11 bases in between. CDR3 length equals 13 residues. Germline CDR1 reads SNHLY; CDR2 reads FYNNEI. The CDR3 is CASSDGRVPEAFF. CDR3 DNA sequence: TGTGCCAGCAGTGACGGCCGGGTACCTGAAGCTTTCTTT.

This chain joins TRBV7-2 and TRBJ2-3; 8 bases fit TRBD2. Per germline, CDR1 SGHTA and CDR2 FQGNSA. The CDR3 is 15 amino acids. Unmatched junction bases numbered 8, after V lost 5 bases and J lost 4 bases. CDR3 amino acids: CASSPGTRLPDTQYF. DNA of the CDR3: TGTGCCAGCAGCCCCGGGACTAGGCTCCCAGATACGCAGTATTTT.

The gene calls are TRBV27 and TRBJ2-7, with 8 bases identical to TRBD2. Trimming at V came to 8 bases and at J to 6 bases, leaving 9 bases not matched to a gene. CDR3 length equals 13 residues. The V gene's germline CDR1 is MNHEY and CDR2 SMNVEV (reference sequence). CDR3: CASGREGKGEQYF. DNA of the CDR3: TGTGCCAGCGGACGGGAGGGTAAGGGCGAGCAGTACTTC.

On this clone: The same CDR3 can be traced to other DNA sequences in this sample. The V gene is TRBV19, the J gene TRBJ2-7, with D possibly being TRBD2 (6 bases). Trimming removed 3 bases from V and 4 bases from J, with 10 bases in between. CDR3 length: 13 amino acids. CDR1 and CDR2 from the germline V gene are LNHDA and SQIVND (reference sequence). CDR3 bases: TGTGCCAGTAGTATTGACGGGGGATACGAGCAGTACTTC. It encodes CASSIDGGYEQYF.

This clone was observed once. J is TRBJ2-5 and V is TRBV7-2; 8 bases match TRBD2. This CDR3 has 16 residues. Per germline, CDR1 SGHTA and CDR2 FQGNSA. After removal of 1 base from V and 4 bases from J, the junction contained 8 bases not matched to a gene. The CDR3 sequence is CASSLDRAGEGETQYF. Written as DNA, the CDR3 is TGTGCCAGCAGCTTAGACCGAGCGGGAGAGGGAGAGACCCAGTACTTC.

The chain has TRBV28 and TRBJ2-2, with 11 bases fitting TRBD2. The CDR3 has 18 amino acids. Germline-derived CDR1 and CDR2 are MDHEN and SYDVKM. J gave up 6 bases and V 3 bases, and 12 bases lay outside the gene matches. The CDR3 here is CASSFLLSGRAKAGELFF. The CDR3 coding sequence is TGTGCCAGCAGTTTCCTGCTTAGCGGGAGGGCCAAGGCCGGGGAGCTGTTTTTT.

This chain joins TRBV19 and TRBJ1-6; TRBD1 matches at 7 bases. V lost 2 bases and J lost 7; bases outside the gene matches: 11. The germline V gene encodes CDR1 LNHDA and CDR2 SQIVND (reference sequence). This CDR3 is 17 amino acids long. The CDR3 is CASSITRPDRANSPLHF. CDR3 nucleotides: TGTGCCAGTAGTATAACTCGCCCAGACAGGGCAAATTCACCCCTCCACTTT.

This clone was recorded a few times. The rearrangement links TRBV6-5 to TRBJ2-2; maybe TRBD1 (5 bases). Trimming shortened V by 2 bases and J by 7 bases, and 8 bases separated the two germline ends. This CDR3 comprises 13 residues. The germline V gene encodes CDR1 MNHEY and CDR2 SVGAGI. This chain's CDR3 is CASSYGAVGELFF. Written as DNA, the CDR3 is TGTGCCAGCAGTTACGGGGCGGTCGGGGAGCTGTTTTTT.

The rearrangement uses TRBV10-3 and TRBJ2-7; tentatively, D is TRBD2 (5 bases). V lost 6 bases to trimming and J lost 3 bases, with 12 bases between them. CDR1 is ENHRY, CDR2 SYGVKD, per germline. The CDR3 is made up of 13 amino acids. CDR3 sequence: CAIRGLEGYEQYF. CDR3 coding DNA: TGTGCCATCAGAGGACTTGAAGGCTACGAGCAGTACTTC.

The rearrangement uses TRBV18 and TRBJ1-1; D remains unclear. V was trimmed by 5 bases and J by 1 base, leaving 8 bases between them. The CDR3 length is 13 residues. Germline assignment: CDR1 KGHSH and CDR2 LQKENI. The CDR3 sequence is CASSSGGNTEAFF. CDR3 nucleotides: TGTGCCAGCTCATCGGGAGGGAACACTGAAGCTTTCTTT.

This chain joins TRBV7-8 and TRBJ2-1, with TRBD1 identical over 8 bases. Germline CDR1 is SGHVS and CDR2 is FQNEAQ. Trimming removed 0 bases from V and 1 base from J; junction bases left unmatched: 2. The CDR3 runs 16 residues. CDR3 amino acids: CASSLADRVSYNEQFF. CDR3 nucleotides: TGTGCCAGCAGCTTAGCGGACAGGGTATCCTACAATGAGCAGTTCTTC.

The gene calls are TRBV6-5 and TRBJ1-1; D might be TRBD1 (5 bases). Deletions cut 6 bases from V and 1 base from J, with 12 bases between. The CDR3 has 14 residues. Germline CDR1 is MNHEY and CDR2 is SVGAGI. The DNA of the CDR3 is TGTGCCAGCAGGCGGGGGGGGACGAACACTGAAGCTTTCTTT. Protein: CASRRGGTNTEAFF.

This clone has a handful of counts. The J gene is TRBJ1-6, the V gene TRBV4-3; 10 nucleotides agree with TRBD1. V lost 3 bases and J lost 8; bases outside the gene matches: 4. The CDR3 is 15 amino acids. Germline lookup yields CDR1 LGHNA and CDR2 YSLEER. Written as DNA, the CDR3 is TGCGCCAGCAGCCAGGGGACAGGGGTGGATTCACCCCTCCACTTT. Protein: CASSQGTGVDSPLHF.

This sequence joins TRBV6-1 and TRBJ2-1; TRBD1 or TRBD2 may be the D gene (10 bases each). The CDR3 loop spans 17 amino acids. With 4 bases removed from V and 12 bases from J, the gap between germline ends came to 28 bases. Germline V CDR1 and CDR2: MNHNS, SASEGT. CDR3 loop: CASSVRQGAASGSRQFF. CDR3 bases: TGTGCCAGCAGTGTCCGACAGGGGGCTGCTAGCGGGAGTAGGCAGTTCTTC.

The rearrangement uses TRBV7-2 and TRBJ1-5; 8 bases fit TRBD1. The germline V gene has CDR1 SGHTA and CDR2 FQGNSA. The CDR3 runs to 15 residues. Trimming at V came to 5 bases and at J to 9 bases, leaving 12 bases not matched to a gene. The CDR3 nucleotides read TGTGCCAGCAGCCCAGGAGGACAGGGTCTGCGGCCCCAGCATTTT. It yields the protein CASSPGGQGLRPQHF.

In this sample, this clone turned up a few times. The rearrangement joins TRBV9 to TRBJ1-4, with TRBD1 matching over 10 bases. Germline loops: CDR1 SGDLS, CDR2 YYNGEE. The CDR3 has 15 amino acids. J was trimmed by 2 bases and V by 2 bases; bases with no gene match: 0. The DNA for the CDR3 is TGTGCCAGCAGCGTGACAGGGGGCACTAATGAAAAACTGTTTTTT. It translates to CASSVTGGTNEKLFF.

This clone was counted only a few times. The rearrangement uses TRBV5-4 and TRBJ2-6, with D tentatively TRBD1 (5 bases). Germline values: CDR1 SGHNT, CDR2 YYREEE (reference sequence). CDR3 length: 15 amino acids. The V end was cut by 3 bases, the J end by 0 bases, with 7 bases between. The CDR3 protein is CASSSTGSGANVLTF. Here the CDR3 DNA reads TGTGCCAGCAGCTCTACAGGCTCTGGGGCCAACGTCCTGACTTTC.

DNA of the CDR3: TGTGCCAGCAGCCCGGGACTAGCGGGGGGGGAGCAGTTCTTC. It translates to CASSPGLAGGEQFF. This sequence joins TRBV7-3 and TRBJ2-1; TRBD2 aligns across 16 bases. The V gene's germline CDR1 is SGHTA and CDR2 FQGTGA. V shed 5 bases and J 10 bases; nucleotides not matched to a gene: 2. This CDR3 region has 14 residues.

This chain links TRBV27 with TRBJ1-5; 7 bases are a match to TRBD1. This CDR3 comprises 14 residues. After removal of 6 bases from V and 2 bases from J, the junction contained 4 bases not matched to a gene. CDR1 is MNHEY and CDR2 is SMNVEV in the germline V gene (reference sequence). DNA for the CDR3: TGTGCCAGCAGCCTTGGGACAGGCAATCAGCCCCAGCATTTT. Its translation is CASSLGTGNQPQHF.

CDR3 amino acids: CASSFEGALNSPLHF. Here the CDR3 DNA reads TGTGCCAGCAGTTTTGAAGGAGCTCTGAATTCACCCCTCCACTTT. The genes are TRBV5-6 and TRBJ1-6, with D hard to call. Deletions cut 5 bases from V and 7 bases from J, with 16 bases between. CDR3 length: 15 amino acids. CDR1 is SGHDT, CDR2 YYEEEE, per germline.

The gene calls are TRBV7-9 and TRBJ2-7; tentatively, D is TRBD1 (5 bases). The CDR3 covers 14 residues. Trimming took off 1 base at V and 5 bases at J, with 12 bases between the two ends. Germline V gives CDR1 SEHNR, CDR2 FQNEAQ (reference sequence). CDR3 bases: TGTGCCAGCAGCTTAGAGGTTCAGGGCGACGAGCAGTACTTC. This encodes CASSLEVQGDEQYF. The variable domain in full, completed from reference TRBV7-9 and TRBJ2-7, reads DTGVSQNPRHKITKRGQNVTFRCDPISEHNRLYWYRQTLGQGPEFLTYFQNEAQLEKSRLLSDRFSAERPKGSFSTLEIQRTEQGDSAMYLCASSLEVQGDEQYFGPGTRLTVT.

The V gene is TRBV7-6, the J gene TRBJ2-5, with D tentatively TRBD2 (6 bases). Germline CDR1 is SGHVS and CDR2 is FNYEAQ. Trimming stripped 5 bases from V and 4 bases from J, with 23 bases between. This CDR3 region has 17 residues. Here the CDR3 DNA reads TGTGCCAGCAGCCCATCTCTTAGCGAGCGGGCCACAGAGACCCAGTACTTC. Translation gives CASSPSLSERATETQYF.

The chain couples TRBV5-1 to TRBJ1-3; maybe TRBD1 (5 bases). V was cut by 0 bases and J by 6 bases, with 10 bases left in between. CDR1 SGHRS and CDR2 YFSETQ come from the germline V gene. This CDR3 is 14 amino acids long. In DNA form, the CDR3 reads TGCGCCAGCAGCTTGGAGGGGTACCAAAACACCATATATTTT. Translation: CASSLEGYQNTIYF.

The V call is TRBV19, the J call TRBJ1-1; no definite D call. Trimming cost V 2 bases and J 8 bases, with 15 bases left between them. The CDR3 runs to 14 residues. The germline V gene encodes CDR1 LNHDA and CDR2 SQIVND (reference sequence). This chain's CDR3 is CASSINSRAGEAFF. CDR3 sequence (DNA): TGTGCCAGTAGTATAAATTCGAGAGCCGGGGAAGCTTTCTTT.

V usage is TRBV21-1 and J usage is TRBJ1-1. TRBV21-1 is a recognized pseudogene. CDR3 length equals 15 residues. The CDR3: CASSKDGGGNTEAFF. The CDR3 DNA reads TGTGCCAGCAGCAAAGACGGAGGCGGGAACACTGAAGCTTTCTTT.